This T cell receptor (beta chain) was recorded in a study of CD8 T cells in Susac syndrome. For the study at large: Within the group of sequenced Susac syndrome patients, five or six had active disease and roughly eight were in remission.

RNA was extracted with the RNeasy kit, and a quantity of about 0.45 to 1 ug was reverse transcribed using random hexamers. TCRdb reprocessed the immunoSEQ multiplex PCR reads with MiXCR, giving one entry per CDR3 protein. Of about 240,000 distinct CDR3 sequences in the sample, less than 96% were seen once. Germline CDR1 and CDR2: DFQATT and SNEGSKA (reference sequence). Losses at the gene ends were 5 bases for V and 5 bases for J; bases not matched to a gene: 12. CDR3 length: 14 residues. What was sequenced was CD4+ T cells from PBMCs. The source of this sequence is a human donor with Susac syndrome. The V gene is TRBV20-1, the J gene TRBJ2-7, with 7 nucleotides matching TRBD2. CDR3 nucleotides: TGCAGTGCTCCAGCGGGATTGGGTACGAACGAGCAGTACTTC. It is translated as CSAPAGLGTNEQYF.